Here is one T cell receptor beta chain with its context. The antigen remains unidentified. With V trimmed by 5 bases and J by 4 bases, 4 bases remained unmatched. This CDR3 has 13 amino acids. The germline V gene has CDR1 SGDLS and CDR2 YYNGEE. Averaging around 120 mL, one heparinised blood draw came from each individual donor. Based on CD45RO/CCR7/CD25/CD127/CD95/CD27, CD4+ regulatory, stem cell-like memory, naive and central memory cells were sorted. Post-sort purity exceeded 98% for all sorted populations. The entry originates in a study of beta chain features in type 1 diabetes. Findings and limits, study-wide: Shortening that was moderate but significant affected the TCRB CDR3s of Type 1 diabetes patients in all four CD4+ subsets. A cDNA-based sequencing approach could over-represent cells with high TCR expression.

The authors reverse transcribed all of the isolated RNA, so sequencing captured expressed TCRB transcripts. Profiling relied on immunoSEQ multiplex PCR, and the TCRdb table lists in-frame clones only, not all of them. The table lists a few hundred thousand clones, approximately 25% of them singletons. V is TRBV9 and J is TRBJ2-5, with 8 positions matching TRBD1. Sequenced sample: naive CD4+ T cells from blood. The clonotype was recovered from a woman between 25 and 40 years old with type 1 diabetes. The CDR3 sequence: CASSPTGAETQYF. The CDR3 region has the DNA TGTGCCAGCAGTCCGACAGGGGCAGAGACCCAGTACTTC.